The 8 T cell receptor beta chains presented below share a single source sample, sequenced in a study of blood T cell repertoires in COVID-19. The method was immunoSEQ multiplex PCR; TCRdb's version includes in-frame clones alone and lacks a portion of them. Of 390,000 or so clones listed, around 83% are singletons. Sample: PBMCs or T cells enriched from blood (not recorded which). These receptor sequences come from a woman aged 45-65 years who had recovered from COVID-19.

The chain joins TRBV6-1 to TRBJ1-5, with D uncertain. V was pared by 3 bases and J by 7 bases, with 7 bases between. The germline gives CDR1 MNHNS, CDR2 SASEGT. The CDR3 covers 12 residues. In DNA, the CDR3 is TGTGCCAGCAGTGAGAGGGCCCAGCCCCAGCATTTT. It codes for CASSERAQPQHF.

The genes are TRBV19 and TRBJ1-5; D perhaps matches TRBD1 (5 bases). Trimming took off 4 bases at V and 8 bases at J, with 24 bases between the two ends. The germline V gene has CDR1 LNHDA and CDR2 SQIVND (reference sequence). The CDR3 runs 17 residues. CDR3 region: CASSTPGGRTWEKPQHF. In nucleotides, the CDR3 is TGTGCCAGTAGTACCCCCGGGGGACGGACCTGGGAGAAGCCCCAGCATTTT.

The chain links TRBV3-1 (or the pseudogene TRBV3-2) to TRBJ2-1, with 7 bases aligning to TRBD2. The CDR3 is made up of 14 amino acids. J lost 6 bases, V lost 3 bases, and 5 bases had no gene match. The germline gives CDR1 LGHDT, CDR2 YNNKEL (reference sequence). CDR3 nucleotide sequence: TGTGCCAGCAGCCATCGACTAGCAGTCAATGAGCAGTTCTTC. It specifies CASSHRLAVNEQFF.

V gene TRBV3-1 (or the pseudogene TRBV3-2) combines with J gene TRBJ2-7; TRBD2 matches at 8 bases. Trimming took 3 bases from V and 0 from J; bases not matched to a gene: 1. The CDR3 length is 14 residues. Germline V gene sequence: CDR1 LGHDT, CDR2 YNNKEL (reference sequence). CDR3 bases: TGTGCCAGCAGCCATGGGACTAGCTCCTACGAGCAGTACTTC. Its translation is CASSHGTSSYEQYF.

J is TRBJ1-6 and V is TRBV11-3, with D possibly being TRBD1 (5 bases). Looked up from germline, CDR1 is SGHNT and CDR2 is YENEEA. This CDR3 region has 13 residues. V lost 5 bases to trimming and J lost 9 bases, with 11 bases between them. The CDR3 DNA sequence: TGTGCCAGCAGCCCCGGGGGGATTTCACCCCTCCACTTT. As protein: CASSPGGISPLHF. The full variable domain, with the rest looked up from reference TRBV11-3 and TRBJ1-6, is EAGVVQSPRYKIIEKKQPVAFWCNPISGHNTLYWYLQNLGQGPELLIRYENEEAVDDSQLPKDRFSAERLKGVDSTLKIQPAELGDSAVYLCASSPGGISPLHFGNGTRLTVT.

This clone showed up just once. This chain's CDR3 is CASSPGQQYGYTF. CDR3 nucleotide sequence: TGTGCCAGCAGTCCGGGACAGCAATATGGCTACACCTTC. The rearrangement links TRBV14 to TRBJ1-2; 7 nucleotides match TRBD1. This CDR3 has 13 amino acids. J lost 5 bases, V lost 6 bases, and 6 bases had no gene match. Germline V gene lookup returns CDR1 SGHDN and CDR2 FVKESK.

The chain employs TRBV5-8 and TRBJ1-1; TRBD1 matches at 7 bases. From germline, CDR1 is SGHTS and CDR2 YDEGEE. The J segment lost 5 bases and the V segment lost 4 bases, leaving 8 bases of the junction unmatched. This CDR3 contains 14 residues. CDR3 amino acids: CASSPRGLRTEAFF. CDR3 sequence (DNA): TGTGCCAGCAGCCCCAGGGGGTTACGGACTGAAGCTTTCTTT.

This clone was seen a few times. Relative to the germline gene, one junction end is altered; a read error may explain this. CDR3 sequence: CASRQEGTGGYTEAFF. The CDR3 nucleotides read TGTGCCAGCAGGCAAGAGGGAACAGGGGGCTACACTGAAGCTTTCTTT. The rearrangement joins TRBV4-2 to TRBJ1-1; 9 bases map to TRBD1. Germline values: CDR1 LGHNA, CDR2 YNFKEQ. This CDR3 spans 16 amino acids.